A selection of T cell receptor beta chains follows, all from one sample in a study of identical twins. Each CDR3 protein is one row after TCRdb ran MiXCR on the 5' RACE reads. This sample yields hundreds of thousands of distinct CDR3 sequences, of which 7.5% are seen a single time; roughly 2% belongs to the top ten. This sample also appeared in a second study, on yellow fever vaccine responses in identical twins.

What was sequenced was memory (CD45RO+) T cells sorted from blood. The receptors come from a woman under 30 in good health. The CDR3 runs from the conserved cysteine through the conserved F or W. The D gene is left open where the match is weak. Clone size, where shown, is once, few, many, or a class for clones that have expanded.

v_call	j_call	clone_size	d_call	cdr3_aa	cdr3_nt
TRBV20-1	TRBJ2-5	NA	NA	CSAPRTSQETQYF	TGCAGTGCGCCGAGGACTTCACAAGAGACCCAGTACTTC
TRBV3-1	TRBJ2-7	NA	TRBD2	CASSQAGTTAYEQYF	TGTGCCAGCAGCCAAGCCGGGACTACCGCCTACGAGCAGTACTTC
TRBV29-1	TRBJ2-1	NA	NA	CSVESGYNERFF	TGCAGCGTCGAAAGTGGTTACAATGAGCGGTTCTTC
TRBV6-4	TRBJ2-1	many	TRBD2	CASSTSGTHEQFF	TGTGCCAGCAGTACTAGCGGGACTCATGAGCAGTTCTTC
TRBV15	TRBJ2-1	few	NA	CATSRVAGGVGEQFF	TGTGCCACCAGCCGAGTAGCAGGGGGGGTGGGTGAGCAGTTCTTC
TRBV2	TRBJ2-7	NA	TRBD1	CASSPLTGGAIEQYF	TGTGCCAGCAGTCCGCTGACAGGGGGCGCGATCGAGCAGTACTTC
TRBV5-1	TRBJ2-1	NA	TRBD2	CASSSGLAGMYDEQFF	TGCGCCAGCAGCTCAGGACTAGCGGGGATGTACGATGAGCAGTTCTTC
TRBV20-1	TRBJ2-1	many	TRBD2	CSARKLAGSLNEQFF	TGCAGTGCTAGAAAACTAGCGGGAAGTTTGAATGAGCAGTTCTTC
TRBV20-1	TRBJ2-1	many	TRBD2	CSASVGTSSNDEQFF	TGCAGTGCTAGTGTTGGGACTAGTTCTAACGATGAGCAGTTCTTC
TRBV12-3/TRBV12-4	TRBJ2-3	many	TRBD1	CASTDRGKDTQYF	TGTGCCAGCACCGACAGGGGAAAAGATACGCAGTATTTT
TRBV18	TRBJ1-2	NA	NA	CASSPNSNYGYTF	TGTGCCAGCTCACCAAACTCTAACTATGGCTACACCTTC
TRBV28	TRBJ1-1	NA	NA	CASSLPPGFAEAFF	TGTGCCAGCAGTTTACCTCCAGGGTTCGCTGAAGCTTTCTTT
TRBV12-3/TRBV12-4	TRBJ2-3	few	TRBD2	CASSSRTSGGADTQYF	TGTGCCAGCAGTTCCCGGACTAGCGGGGGGGCAGATACGCAGTATTTT
TRBV28	TRBJ2-5	NA	NA	CASSLWGGGLQETQYF	TGTGCCAGCAGTTTATGGGGAGGGGGACTACAAGAGACCCAGTACTTC
TRBV19	TRBJ1-1	NA	TRBD1	CASSIVTGGLNTEAFF	TGTGCCAGTAGTATTGTGACAGGGGGCCTGAACACTGAAGCTTTCTTT
TRBV5-5	TRBJ1-1	few	TRBD1	CASSFRDRDTEAFF	TGTGCCAGCAGCTTCCGGGACAGGGACACTGAAGCTTTCTTT
TRBV10-3	TRBJ2-3	many	TRBD2	CAISESGTSGSTDTQYF	TGTGCCATCAGTGAGTCCGGGACTAGCGGGAGCACAGATACGCAGTATTTT
TRBV6-2/TRBV6-3	TRBJ2-5	NA	TRBD2	CASSLLAVPRGTQYF	TGTGCCAGCAGTCTCCTAGCGGTTCCCCGTGGGACCCAGTACTTC
TRBV5-1	TRBJ2-2	NA	NA	CASSSTGGHAGELFF	TGCGCCAGCAGCTCCACAGGTGGGCATGCGGGGGAGCTGTTTTTT
TRBV19	TRBJ2-7	many	TRBD2	CASSTRGLAESYEQYF	TGTGCCAGTAGTACCCGGGGCCTAGCGGAGTCCTACGAGCAGTACTTC
TRBV20-1	TRBJ1-5	few	NA	CSARDPHQGGLESNQPQHF	TGCAGTGCTAGAGATCCCCACCAAGGGGGGCTCGAAAGCAATCAGCCCCAGCATTTT
TRBV20-1	TRBJ2-3	NA	NA	CSATHPGRNTDTQYF	TGCAGTGCGACTCACCCGGGACGAAACACAGATACGCAGTATTTT
TRBV5-6	TRBJ2-3	NA	NA	CASRVSGASTDTQYF	TGTGCCAGCAGGGTATCAGGGGCGAGCACAGATACGCAGTATTTT
TRBV7-3	TRBJ2-3	many	NA	CASSLMLGELTNTQYF	TGTGCCAGCAGCTTAATGTTGGGGGAATTAACGAATACGCAGTATTTT
TRBV20-1	TRBJ2-2	NA	NA	CSARGGLNANTGELFF	TGCAGTGCTAGGGGAGGACTGAACGCGAACACCGGGGAGCTGTTTTTT
TRBV20-1	TRBJ2-3	few	TRBD1	CSAKQGFGTDTQYF	TGCAGTGCTAAACAGGGGTTCGGCACAGATACGCAGTATTTT
TRBV11-2	TRBJ1-2	many	TRBD1	CASSPRTGPIYGYTF	TGTGCCAGCAGCCCGCGGACAGGGCCGATTTATGGCTACACCTTC
TRBV5-6	TRBJ2-1	NA	NA	CASSLAVGWYNEQFF	TGTGCCAGCAGCTTGGCTGTGGGTTGGTACAATGAGCAGTTCTTC
TRBV20-1	TRBJ1-5	many	NA	CSARGLPINQPQHF	TGCAGTGCTAGAGGACTCCCTATCAATCAGCCCCAGCATTTT
TRBV20-1	TRBJ2-5	NA	NA	CSAKNRLSTTGETQYF	TGCAGTGCGAAGAATCGCCTTAGCACGACGGGGGAGACCCAGTACTTC
TRBV2	TRBJ2-6	NA	NA	CASRPNRSSGANVLTF	TGTGCCAGCAGACCCAACAGGAGCTCTGGGGCCAACGTCCTGACTTTC
TRBV2	TRBJ2-3	few	NA	CASSGWFTDTQYF	TGTGCCAGCTCGGGGTGGTTTACAGATACGCAGTATTTT
TRBV11-2	TRBJ2-1	NA	NA	CASNTGGRGRGRGNEQFF	TGTGCCAGCAACACAGGGGGCAGGGGGCGCGGGAGGGGCAATGAGCAGTTCTTC
TRBV29-1	TRBJ2-7	many	NA	CSVSLQGLSYEQYF	TGCAGCGTTTCCTTACAGGGATTGTCCTACGAGCAGTACTTC
TRBV3-1	TRBJ2-7	NA	TRBD1	CASSQRDRGLEQYF	TGTGCCAGCAGCCAACGGGACAGGGGCCTAGAGCAGTACTTC
TRBV4-2	TRBJ2-1	many	NA	CASSQDFLSSDLGYNEQFF	TGTGCCAGCAGCCAAGATTTTTTATCGTCGGATCTGGGGTACAATGAGCAGTTCTTC
TRBV20-1	TRBJ2-1	NA	NA	CSAAGYNEQFF	TGCAGTGCTGCCGGGTACAATGAGCAGTTCTTC
TRBV7-8	TRBJ1-1	NA	TRBD1	CASSQGGKNTEAFF	TGTGCCAGCAGCCAGGGGGGAAAGAACACTGAAGCTTTCTTT
TRBV14	TRBJ2-1	few	TRBD2	CASSPIGKRGADNEQFF	TGTGCCAGCAGCCCAATAGGGAAGCGGGGGGCAGACAATGAGCAGTTCTTC
TRBV29-1	TRBJ2-7	NA	NA	CSAQVTYEQYF	TGCAGCGCTCAGGTGACCTACGAGCAGTACTTC